The source of this T cell receptor (beta chain) is a study of cytomegalovirus exposure and HLA in healthy donors. Background on the study: The 90 to 150 validation repertoires and the approximately 640 first-cohort repertoires shared a platform, a later analysis reported.

Study findings and constraints: Some TCR beta chains (over 150 of them) were listed as cytomegalovirus-associated. Three CMV-associated chains proved CMV antigen-specific in vitro. Cytomegalovirus status was reportedly diagnosed by the classifier with high sensitivity and specificity.

The CDR3 loop spans 14 amino acids. V was clipped by 5 bases and J by 2 bases, with 12 bases between them. CDR1 MDHEN and CDR2 SYDVKM come from the germline V gene. TCRdb keeps only in-frame clones here, not all; method: immunoSEQ multiplex PCR. The sample carries around 95,000 clones, roughly 85% recorded once. Note on this clone: What it recognizes is unknown.

Sequencing used PBMCs. The J gene is TRBJ2-5, the V gene TRBV28; tentatively, D is TRBD1 (6 bases). The TCR was taken from a man aged 18-30 years in good health and CMV-seropositive. The DNA of the CDR3 is TGTGCCAGCAGTCCACAGGGCATACAAGAGACCCAGTACTTC. Amino acids: CASSPQGIQETQYF.